Here is one TCR beta chain with its context. The antigen is undetermined. UMIs and a universal primer site were added when TCR cDNA was made by 5'RACE template switching. TCRdb redid the calling of the 5' RACE reads with MiXCR, one entry per CDR3 protein. The data show under 550,000 distinct CDR3 sequences, 21% seen once. The data belong to a study of T cells after yellow fever vaccination. This CDR3 comprises 13 residues. Germline V gene sequence: CDR1 MGHDK, CDR2 SYGVNS. Between the trimmed V and J ends, which lost 7 bases and 10 bases, there was a span of 14 bases. Notes on the study in general: Within FACS-sorted repertoires, abundant clonotypes contaminating from the bulk population could be present.

This sequence originates from a man between 18 and 29 years old who received the YFV17D yellow fever vaccine. The sequenced sample was PBMCs, obtained less than 25 days after the first yellow fever vaccination. The chain combines TRBV25-1 with TRBJ1-6; D gene uncertain. The CDR3 is CASTAGGRSPLHF. The CDR3 DNA is TGTGCCAGCACGGCAGGAGGACGCTCACCCCTCCACTTT.